Following are 21 T cell receptor beta chains from one sample sequenced in a study of blood T cell repertoires in COVID-19. Sequenced by immunoSEQ multiplex PCR; TCRdb stores in-frame clones only, minus some. The sample yields 90,000 to 100,000 clones, approximately 84% seen once. The sample comprised peripheral blood. These receptors came from a woman in her sixties with acute or convalescent COVID-19.

There are a few counts of this clone. This chain uses TRBV4-2 with TRBJ1-2, with TRBD1 matching 8 bases. Germline trimming cut 5 bases from V and 4 bases from J; bases unmatched to any gene: 9. The CDR3 is 15 amino acids. Germline CDR1 and CDR2: LGHNA and YNFKEQ. CDR3 sequence: CASSDTQGAGYGYTF. The CDR3 nucleotides are TGTGCCAGCAGCGATACCCAGGGGGCGGGCTATGGCTACACCTTC.

The V gene is TRBV12-3 or TRBV12-4, the J gene TRBJ2-5; possible D gene TRBD1, 5 bases. CDR3 size: 13 residues. Trimming stripped 8 bases from V and 5 bases from J, with 15 bases between. The CDR3 bases are TGTGCCAGCTCCAGGGTACCGAGCGAGACCCAGTACTTC. Amino acids: CASSRVPSETQYF.

The chain joins TRBV7-9 to TRBJ2-2; TRBD2 matches at 9 bases. Trimming at V came to 5 bases and at J to 4 bases, leaving 5 bases not matched to a gene. Germline CDR1 SEHNR, CDR2 FQNEAQ (reference sequence). This CDR3 has 15 amino acids. DNA for the CDR3: TGTGCCAGCAGCCCAAGAGCGGGGGGCACCGGGGAGCTGTTTTTT. Amino acids: CASSPRAGGTGELFF.

The chain employs TRBV30 and TRBJ1-1; 9 nucleotides match TRBD1. This CDR3 comprises 13 residues. Germline CDR1 reads GTSNPN; CDR2 reads SVGIG (reference sequence). V lost 5 bases and J lost 3; bases outside the gene matches: 4. CDR3 nucleotides: TGTGCCTGGGGGGGACAGGGTTACACTGAAGCTTTCTTT. Translating it yields CAWGGQGYTEAFF.

This rearrangement joins TRBV30 to TRBJ1-6; a weak D match, TRBD1 (5 bases). The CDR3 has 15 residues. Trimming stripped 0 bases from V and 7 bases from J, with 13 bases between. Looked up from germline, CDR1 is GTSNPN and CDR2 is SVGIG (reference sequence). The CDR3 bases are TGTGCCTGGAGTGTACGGCTGGGGGGGAATTCACCCCTCCACTTT. It specifies CAWSVRLGGNSPLHF.

This clone has just a few counts. The chain couples TRBV10-2 to TRBJ1-5; maybe TRBD1 (5 bases). V was pared by 0 bases and J by 4 bases, with 7 bases between. Germline V gene sequence: CDR1 WSHSY, CDR2 SAAADI. The CDR3 has 14 amino acids. The CDR3 DNA reads as TGCGCCAGCAGTGAGTCGAACAGGAATCAGCCCCAGCATTTT. This gives the protein CASSESNRNQPQHF.

The V call is TRBV30, the J call TRBJ1-2; maybe TRBD1 (6 bases). This CDR3 has 12 residues. CDR1 and CDR2 (germline): GTSNPN, SVGIG (reference sequence). Trimming took 8 bases from V and 7 from J, leaving 17 bases between them. This CDR3 is CAGRRGGPGYTF. The CDR3 DNA reads as TGTGCCGGACGGCGGGGGGGGCCTGGCTACACCTTC.

The V gene is TRBV5-4, the J gene TRBJ1-6; D remains unclear. The CDR3 is 13 amino acids. Trimming took 0 bases from V and 8 from J, leaving 6 bases between them. Germline-derived CDR1 and CDR2 are SGHNT and YYREEE (reference sequence). CDR3 residues: CASSLDRDSPLHF. CDR3 nucleotide sequence: TGTGCCAGCAGCTTGGATAGAGATTCACCCCTCCACTTT.

This clone occurred a few times. The rearrangement joins TRBV7-9 to TRBJ2-1; TRBD2 matches 14 bases. J lost 10 bases, V lost 4 bases, and 9 bases had no gene match. CDR3 length: 16 amino acids. CDR1 SEHNR and CDR2 FQNEAQ come from the germline V gene (reference sequence). The CDR3, as DNA: TGTGCCAGCAGCTCGTCCGGGACTAGCGGGGGAGAAGAGCAGTTCTTC. This translates into CASSSSGTSGGEEQFF.

V is TRBV7-3 and J is TRBJ2-6; the D gene is possibly TRBD1 (6 bases). V shed 3 bases and J shed 2 bases, with 17 bases lying between them. Germline CDR1 SGHTA, CDR2 FQGTGA. The CDR3 totals 18 residues. The CDR3 region is CASSLQSGELAGANVLTF. The CDR3 nucleotides are TGTGCCAGCAGCTTGCAATCAGGGGAGCTCGCTGGGGCCAACGTCCTGACTTTC. The full variable domain, completed using reference TRBV7-3 and TRBJ2-6, is GAGVSQTPSNKVTEKGKYVELRCDPISGHTALYWYRQSLGQGPEFLIYFQGTGAADDSGLPNDRFFAVRPEGSVSTLKIQRTERGDSAVYLCASSLQSGELAGANVLTFGAGSRLTVL.

The chain joins TRBV4-3 to TRBJ1-3; no clear D gene. This CDR3 has 15 amino acids. The germline V gene encodes CDR1 LGHNA and CDR2 YSLEER. V gave up 0 bases and J gave up 3 bases, with 9 bases separating them. The CDR3 here is CASSQDWRDGNTIYF. The CDR3 DNA sequence: TGCGCCAGCAGCCAAGATTGGAGGGATGGAAACACCATATATTTT.

The rearrangement links TRBV28 to TRBJ2-3; weak D call: TRBD2 (6 bases). Trimming left V 6 bases short and J 2 bases short, with 12 bases between. CDR1 is MDHEN, CDR2 SYDVKM, per germline. This CDR3 spans 14 amino acids. CDR3: CASRGGLNTDTQYF. Written as DNA, the CDR3 is TGTGCCAGCAGAGGCGGACTAAACACAGATACGCAGTATTTT.

V usage is TRBV5-1 and J usage is TRBJ2-1; 8 bases line up with TRBD2. The V segment lost 4 bases and the J segment 3 bases; nucleotides outside the gene matches: 9. Germline lookup yields CDR1 SGHRS and CDR2 YFSETQ. The CDR3 sequence is 16 residues long. The CDR3 sequence: CASSLSGLAGYNEQFF. CDR3 DNA: TGCGCCAGCAGCCTATCAGGACTAGCAGGCTACAATGAGCAGTTCTTC.

The V gene is TRBV10-2, the J gene TRBJ1-1; D remains unclear. The length of the CDR3 is 13 residues. From germline, CDR1 is WSHSY and CDR2 SAAADI. Trimming removed 7 bases at V and 1 base at J, with 10 bases between. The DNA for the CDR3 is TGCGCCAGCATAAAAGCCGAGAACACTGAAGCTTTCTTT. Protein sequence: CASIKAENTEAFF.

The rearrangement uses TRBV6-4 and TRBJ1-1; unclear D gene. The ends were cut back, 3 bases at V and 4 bases at J, with 9 bases in the middle. CDR1 is MRHNA, CDR2 SNTAGT, per germline. CDR3 length equals 13 residues. The CDR3 spells CASSDFRGTEAFF. Here the CDR3 DNA reads TGTGCCAGCAGTGATTTTCGGGGCACTGAAGCTTTCTTT.

The rearrangement links TRBV28 to TRBJ1-2; TRBD1 agrees at 10 bases. Germline values: CDR1 MDHEN, CDR2 SYDVKM. Losses at the gene ends were 5 bases for V and 8 bases for J; bases not matched to a gene: 14. This CDR3 is 16 amino acids long. CDR3 DNA sequence: TGTGCCAGCAGTACACCGACCGGGACAGGGGACCGGGGCTACACCTTC. It encodes CASSTPTGTGDRGYTF.

This chain connects TRBV7-3 to TRBJ2-1; maybe TRBD1 (6 bases). CDR1 and CDR2 (germline): SGHTA, FQGTGA. This CDR3 region has 15 residues. Trimming stripped 5 bases from V and 4 bases from J, with 15 bases between. CDR3 sequence (DNA): TGTGCCAGCAGCCCTAGGCAGGGGTTATACAATGAGCAGTTCTTC. Amino acids: CASSPRQGLYNEQFF.

Only a few counts were recorded for this clone. This chain joins TRBV3-1 (or the pseudogene TRBV3-2) and TRBJ1-4; a possible D gene is TRBD1 (6 bases). Germline CDR1 is LGHDT and CDR2 is YNNKEL (reference sequence). The CDR3 contains 14 residues. V was cut by 3 bases and J by 5 bases, with 10 bases left in between. CDR3: CASSQGTMNEKLFF. The CDR3 nucleotides are TGTGCCAGCAGCCAGGGGACAATGAATGAAAAACTGTTTTTT.

V gene TRBV7-9 combines with J gene TRBJ1-5, with TRBD1 matching over 8 bases. This CDR3 spans 14 amino acids. V shed 1 base and J 5 bases; nucleotides not matched to a gene: 1. Germline V gene sequence: CDR1 SEHNR, CDR2 FQNEAQ (reference sequence). The DNA of the CDR3 is TGTGCCAGCAGCTTAGGGGGACAGGATCAGCCCCAGCATTTT. The encoded protein is CASSLGGQDQPQHF. Complete variable domain (other parts from reference TRBV7-9 and TRBJ1-5): DTGVSQNPRHKITKRGQNVTFRCDPISEHNRLYWYRQTLGQGPEFLTYFQNEAQLEKSRLLSDRFSAERPKGSFSTLEIQRTEQGDSAMYLCASSLGGQDQPQHFGDGTRLSIL.

V usage is TRBV7-8 and J usage is TRBJ2-1; 10 bases map to TRBD2. Germline V CDR1 and CDR2: SGHVS, FQNEAQ. The V segment lost 1 base and the J segment 8 bases; nucleotides outside the gene matches: 8. The CDR3 spans 16 residues. The CDR3 loop is CASSLEQRGGLDEQFF. CDR3 coding DNA: TGTGCCAGCAGCTTAGAGCAGCGGGGGGGCTTGGATGAGCAGTTCTTC.

The chain combines TRBV18 with TRBJ2-5, with D unclear. CDR3 size: 12 residues. With 6 bases removed from V and 1 base from J, the gap between germline ends came to 6 bases. Germline CDR1 KGHSH, CDR2 LQKENI. Written as DNA, the CDR3 is TGTGCCAGCTCGTCTATCCAAGAGACCCAGTACTTC. Protein: CASSSIQETQYF.